The 25 T cell receptor beta chains listed next were all sequenced from one sample in a study of persistence of HIV-infected CD4 T cells. The stimulus was an HIV-1 Gag 15-mer peptide pool, 1 ug/peptide/mL. Sorted nonresponding memory CD4+ T cells were CD40L-negative, CD69-negative, CD45RO-high. These receptors lack a known antigen. This was the immunoSEQ version 4 assay in survey mode. Using immunoSEQ multiplex PCR, the repertoire was profiled, and TCRdb retains in-frame clones only, with some absent. The sample holds more than 30,000 clones, around 83% seen once. Sequenced here: cultured CD4+ T cells from PBMCs, sampled from a patient who received antiretroviral therapy. The receptors derive from an adult with HIV. The donor label of this sample is uncertain.

This chain links TRBV14 with TRBJ2-2, with D tentatively TRBD2 (5 bases). The CDR3 spans 13 residues. The V end lost 4 bases, the J end lost 4 bases, and 7 bases lay between the germline ends. Germline CDR1 SGHDN, CDR2 FVKESK. The CDR3 nucleotides are TGTGCCAGCAGCCGGCGGGCCACCGGGGAGCTGTTTTTT. It yields the protein CASSRRATGELFF. Looking up the rest from reference TRBV14 and TRBJ2-2 gives the full variable domain: EAGVTQFPSHSVIEKGQTVTLRCDPISGHDNLYWYRRVMGKEIKFLLHFVKESKQDESGMPNNRFLAERTGGTYSTLKVQPAELEDSGVYFCASSRRATGELFFGEGSRLTVL.

This rearrangement joins TRBV7-9 to TRBJ1-1; D gene ambiguous. V lost 3 bases to trimming and J lost 5 bases, with 10 bases between them. The CDR3 length is 13 residues. CDR1 SEHNR and CDR2 FQNEAQ come from the germline V gene (reference sequence). CDR3 DNA sequence: TGTGCCAGCAGCTTCGAGGGAGGGACTGAAGCTTTCTTT. It encodes CASSFEGGTEAFF. Drawing the rest from reference TRBV7-9 and TRBJ1-1, the complete variable domain is DTGVSQNPRHKITKRGQNVTFRCDPISEHNRLYWYRQTLGQGPEFLTYFQNEAQLEKSRLLSDRFSAERPKGSFSTLEIQRTEQGDSAMYLCASSFEGGTEAFFGQGTRLTVV.

The CDR3 DNA reads TGCAGTGCTAGTTCGGGGGGGCCGCCAGATACGCAGTATTTT. Translation gives CSASSGGPPDTQYF. The genes are TRBV20-1 and TRBJ2-3, with 8 positions matching TRBD2. J lost 4 bases, V lost 3 bases, and 6 bases had no gene match. CDR1 is DFQATT, CDR2 SNEGSKA, per germline (reference sequence). The CDR3 has 14 amino acids.

The gene calls are TRBV7-3 and TRBJ1-1, with 9 bases identical to TRBD1. The CDR3 length is 16 residues. After removal of 5 bases from V and 4 bases from J, the junction contained 11 bases not matched to a gene. The germline V gene has CDR1 SGHTA and CDR2 FQGTGA. The CDR3 DNA reads TGTGCCAGCAGCACTGGAGGGACAGGGAAGGGCACTGAAGCTTTCTTT. This translates into CASSTGGTGKGTEAFF.

This chain uses TRBV18 with TRBJ1-2; 9 bases are shared with TRBD1. This CDR3 comprises 12 residues. Germline CDR1 reads KGHSH; CDR2 reads LQKENI. The V and J ends lost 4 bases and 8 bases, in that order; junction bases with no gene match: 2. The CDR3 here is CASSRTGDGYTF. The CDR3 DNA is TGTGCCAGCTCACGGACAGGGGACGGCTACACCTTC.

The chain combines TRBV12-5 with TRBJ1-6, with a tentative D call TRBD1 (6 bases). This CDR3 is built from 15 residues. Germline CDR1 and CDR2: LGHNT and FRNRAP. Between the trimmed V and J ends, which lost 0 bases and 5 bases, there was a span of 8 bases. The CDR3 sequence is CASGLVPGDNSPLHF. For the CDR3, the DNA is TGTGCTAGTGGTTTGGTCCCAGGGGATAATTCACCCCTCCACTTT.

The chain couples TRBV3-1 (or the pseudogene TRBV3-2) to TRBJ1-2, with 7 bases that match TRBD1. There are 14 residues in the CDR3. V shed 4 bases, J shed 10 bases, and the junction held 12 bases outside the gene matches. CDR1 is LGHDT, CDR2 YNNKEL, per germline (reference sequence). CDR3 sequence: CASSPQRQGKDYTF. CDR3 coding DNA: TGTGCCAGCAGCCCGCAAAGACAGGGTAAGGACTACACCTTC.

This clone was recorded a few times. In nucleotides, the CDR3 is TGTGCCAGCAGCCAAGAGTACAGGGCCGGTGAAGCTTTCTTT. It translates to CASSQEYRAGEAFF. The V call is TRBV14, the J call TRBJ1-1, with TRBD1 as a possible D gene (6 bases). CDR1 is SGHDN and CDR2 is FVKESK in the germline V gene. The CDR3 is made up of 14 amino acids. The V gene lost 0 bases and the J gene lost 7 bases, with 12 bases spanning the gap.

The chain couples TRBV7-3 to TRBJ2-3, with TRBD1 matching 9 bases. This CDR3 has 15 amino acids. CDR1 and CDR2 (germline): SGHTA, FQGTGA. V lost 5 bases, J lost 4 bases, and 7 bases stayed unmatched. In DNA form, the CDR3 reads TGTGCCAGCAGCGCCTACAGGGGGCGCTCAGATACGCAGTATTTT. Amino acid sequence: CASSAYRGRSDTQYF.

The chain combines TRBV30 with TRBJ1-1; no clear D. The CDR3 length is 13 residues. Germline-derived CDR1 and CDR2 are GTSNPN and SVGIG (reference sequence). The ends were cut back, 2 bases at V and 3 bases at J, with 10 bases in the middle. The DNA of the CDR3 is TGTGCCTGGAGTCCTGCTGGGGACACTGAAGCTTTCTTT. Amino acids: CAWSPAGDTEAFF. The full variable domain, in which reference TRBV30 and TRBJ1-1 provide the parts outside the CDR3, is SQTIHQWPATLVQPVGSPLSLECTVEGTSNPNLYWYRQAAGRGLQLLFYSVGIGQISSEVPQNLSASRPQDRQFILSSKKLLLSDSGFYLCAWSPAGDTEAFFGQGTRLTVV.

This chain joins TRBV27 and TRBJ1-1; D is uncertain. The V end lost 11 bases, the J end lost 4 bases, and 14 bases lay between the germline ends. The V gene's germline CDR1 is MNHEY and CDR2 SMNVEV (reference sequence). The CDR3 sequence is 12 residues long. The CDR3 nucleotides read TGTGCCGTCTGGGCGGCCGGCACTGAAGCTTTCTTT. This translates into CAVWAAGTEAFF.

This clone occurred once. The V gene is TRBV7-3, the J gene TRBJ2-1; TRBD2 might be the D (6 bases). The CDR3 has 16 residues. Trimming pared 2 bases from V and 0 bases from J, leaving 11 bases between. Germline V CDR1 and CDR2: SGHTA, FQGTGA. The CDR3 region is CASSLDGGSSYNEQFF. The CDR3 DNA reads as TGTGCCAGCAGCTTAGATGGGGGGAGCTCCTACAATGAGCAGTTCTTC.

The V call is TRBV5-1, the J call TRBJ2-3; no firm D call. Per germline, CDR1 SGHRS and CDR2 YFSETQ. The CDR3 has 13 amino acids. V lost 0 bases and J 4 bases, leaving 6 bases between the germline ends. CDR3 region: CASSLAPADTQYF. CDR3 nucleotides: TGCGCCAGCAGCTTGGCCCCGGCAGATACGCAGTATTTT.

A few counts support this clone. The chain carries TRBV5-4 and TRBJ1-2; TRBD1 might be the D (5 bases). The germline CDR1 and CDR2 sequences are SGHNT and YYREEE (reference sequence). V was cut by 1 base and J by 3 bases, with 7 bases left in between. This CDR3 region has 13 residues. CDR3 nucleotide sequence: TGTGCCAGCAGCTTGTTAGGGGACTATGGCTACACCTTC. Its protein is CASSLLGDYGYTF.

J is TRBJ2-1 and V is TRBV5-1, with 8 nucleotides matching TRBD2. CDR3 length: 16 amino acids. The junction had 9 bases not matched to a gene; V was cut back by 4 bases and J by 3 bases. CDR1 and CDR2 from the germline V gene are SGHRS and YFSETQ. The CDR3 sequence: CASSLTPSGGYNEQFF. For the CDR3, the DNA is TGCGCCAGCAGCCTGACGCCAAGCGGGGGCTACAATGAGCAGTTCTTC. The whole variable domain, remainder taken from reference TRBV5-1 and TRBJ2-1, is KAGVTQTPRYLIKTRGQQVTLSCSPISGHRSVSWYQQTPGQGLQFLFEYFSETQRNKGNFPGRFSGRQFSNSRSEMNVSTLELGDSALYLCASSLTPSGGYNEQFFGPGTRLTVL.

The J gene is TRBJ2-6, the V gene TRBV18; D is perhaps TRBD1 (6 bases). This CDR3 region has 16 residues. V lost 3 bases to trimming and J lost 0 bases, with 9 bases between them. Germline V lookup: CDR1 KGHSH, CDR2 LQKENI. The CDR3 DNA is TGTGCCAGCTCACCCCTGGACAGCTCTGGGGCCAACGTCCTGACTTTC. Translation: CASSPLDSSGANVLTF.

V is TRBV5-1 and J is TRBJ2-3, with D possibly TRBD1 on 6 matching bases. The CDR3 extends over 15 amino acids. With 4 bases removed from V and 2 bases from J, the gap between germline ends came to 14 bases. Germline CDR1 is SGHRS and CDR2 is YFSETQ. CDR3 in amino acids: CASSESGVYTDTQYF. DNA of the CDR3: TGCGCCAGCAGCGAGTCAGGGGTGTACACAGATACGCAGTATTTT.

The V call is TRBV2, the J call TRBJ2-6, with 7 bases lining up with TRBD2. The trim removed 9 bases at V and 2 bases at J, leaving 19 bases unmatched. The CDR3 sequence is 19 residues long. Germline V gives CDR1 SNHLY, CDR2 FYNNEI. The CDR3 coding sequence is TGTGCCAGAGCCCCTGCCACTGGACTAGTAGTAGCTGGGGCCAACGTCCTGACTTTC. Encoded protein: CARAPATGLVVAGANVLTF.

The V gene is TRBV19, the J gene TRBJ1-5; D gene ambiguous. This CDR3 spans 13 amino acids. Trimming took 2 bases from V and 7 from J, leaving 9 bases between them. Per germline, CDR1 LNHDA and CDR2 SQIVND (reference sequence). Written as DNA, the CDR3 is TGTGCCAGTAGTATAAGGAGGGAACAGCCCCAGCATTTT. It yields the protein CASSIRREQPQHF.

J is TRBJ2-3 and V is TRBV5-1, with D possibly being TRBD1 (5 bases). V was trimmed by 6 bases and J by 3 bases, leaving 17 bases between them. This CDR3 has 15 residues. Germline V gene data show CDR1 as SGHRS and CDR2 as YFSETQ. The CDR3 region has the DNA TGCGCCAGCATCGCCCTTTCAGGGAATACAGATACGCAGTATTTT. This encodes CASIALSGNTDTQYF.

The gene calls are TRBV5-1 and TRBJ2-7; D is uncertain. CDR3 length equals 16 residues. Deletions cut 1 base from V and 0 bases from J, with 14 bases between. Per the germline V gene, CDR1 is SGHRS and CDR2 is YFSETQ. The CDR3 reads CASSLNGGPTSYEQYF. The CDR3 nucleotides read TGCGCCAGCAGCTTGAATGGCGGACCGACCTCCTACGAGCAGTACTTC.

The J gene is TRBJ2-3, the V gene TRBV5-1; 9 bases are a match to TRBD2. J lost 5 bases, V lost 0 bases, and 16 bases had no gene match. The CDR3 totals 19 residues. From germline, CDR1 is SGHRS and CDR2 YFSETQ. CDR3 sequence (DNA): TGCGCCAGCAGCTTGGAGGGGTCTAGCGGGGTTGGTGTCATAGATACGCAGTATTTT. Amino acid sequence: CASSLEGSSGVGVIDTQYF.

The chain uses TRBV19 and TRBJ1-5; D unclear. This CDR3 is 14 amino acids long. Germline V gene sequence: CDR1 LNHDA, CDR2 SQIVND (reference sequence). V gave up 5 bases and J gave up 4 bases, with 12 bases separating them. CDR3: CASSRTAGNQPQHF. Here the CDR3 DNA reads TGTGCCAGTAGTCGCACAGCGGGGAATCAGCCCCAGCATTTT.

V and J are TRBV5-1 and TRBJ2-7; 9 nucleotides agree with TRBD1. Germline V CDR1 and CDR2: SGHRS, YFSETQ. The CDR3 has 14 amino acids. V shed 0 bases and J 6 bases; nucleotides not matched to a gene: 4. The CDR3 DNA follows: TGCGCCAGCAGCTTGGAAACAGGGGGCAGCGAGCAGTACTTC. Translation gives CASSLETGGSEQYF.

CDR3 residues: CASSPLGQGQETQYF. CDR3 nucleotides: TGTGCCAGCAGCCCCTTGGGGCAGGGACAAGAGACCCAGTACTTC. The chain combines TRBV13 with TRBJ2-5; weak D call: TRBD1 (5 bases). V was cut by 5 bases and J by 2 bases, with 15 bases left in between. This CDR3 is 15 amino acids long. The germline gives CDR1 PRHDT, CDR2 FYEKMQ (reference sequence).